This TCR beta chain was found in a study of cytomegalovirus exposure and HLA in healthy donors. Study outcomes and limitations: Researchers catalogued 150 or so TCR beta chains as cytomegalovirus-associated.

It was with 60 Vbeta and 13 Jbeta primers that the PCR ran. TCRdb's table, derived via immunoSEQ multiplex PCR, lists solely in-frame clones and lacks some. The sample holds 65,000 or so clones, roughly 80% seen once. A few counts support this clone. What it recognizes is unknown. The junction does not match germline at one end; this may be a read error. The CDR3 length is 11 residues. Germline CDR1 and CDR2: SEHNR and FQNEAQ (reference sequence). This clonotype was sampled from a woman aged 40 to 50 in good health and CMV-seropositive. Sequenced: PBMCs. This rearrangement joins TRBV7-9 to TRBJ2-2, with no clear D. CDR3: CSSSQQGELFF. CDR3 in DNA: TGTTCCAGCTCCCAACAGGGGGAGCTGTTTTTT.